The 21 T cell receptor beta chains below come from one sample, sequenced in a study of blood T cell repertoires in COVID-19. Using immunoSEQ multiplex PCR, the repertoire was profiled, and TCRdb retains in-frame clones only, with some absent. This repertoire shows 100,000 to 150,000 clones, 88% found once; its top ten account for more than 2%. Specimen: peripheral blood. The origin of the receptors is a man between 70 and 80 years old with active COVID-19.

This clone was detected only once. The chain combines TRBV28 with TRBJ2-5; no clear D gene. V was cut by 5 bases and J by 1 base, with 11 bases left in between. Germline CDR1 MDHEN, CDR2 SYDVKM. The CDR3 runs to 14 residues. CDR3 amino acids: CASSPTVTQETQYF. The CDR3 DNA reads TGTGCCAGCAGTCCAACAGTGACCCAAGAGACCCAGTACTTC. Full variable domain (missing parts from reference TRBV28 and TRBJ2-5): DVKVTQSSRYLVKRTGEKVFLECVQDMDHENMFWYRQDPGLGLRLIYFSYDVKMKEKGDIPEGYSVSREKKERFSLILESASTNQTSMYLCASSPTVTQETQYFGPGTRLLVL.

The chain carries TRBV28 and TRBJ1-5; the D gene is possibly TRBD1 (6 bases). Per germline, CDR1 MDHEN and CDR2 SYDVKM. The CDR3 totals 17 residues. V gave up 4 bases and J gave up 4 bases, with 20 bases separating them. CDR3 amino acids: CASSSDRGFEVNQPQHF. CDR3 in DNA: TGTGCCAGCAGTTCAGATAGGGGGTTCGAGGTTAATCAGCCCCAGCATTTT.

The rearrangement uses TRBV28 and TRBJ2-3; tentative D call: TRBD2 (5 bases). Per germline, CDR1 MDHEN and CDR2 SYDVKM. Trimming cost V 6 bases and J 5 bases, with 9 bases left between them. This CDR3 has 12 residues. The CDR3 DNA is TGTGCCAGCAGCCTAGCAGGAGATACGCAGTATTTT. Its translation: CASSLAGDTQYF.

The J gene is TRBJ2-7, the V gene TRBV11-3; D gene unclear. V lost 1 base and J lost 2, with 9 bases in between. This CDR3 is built from 14 residues. Per the germline V gene, CDR1 is SGHNT and CDR2 is YENEEA. CDR3 bases: TGTGCCAGCAGCTTAGGAGGCAAACCCTACGAGCAGTACTTC. Protein sequence: CASSLGGKPYEQYF. Variable domain in full (rest from reference TRBV11-3 and TRBJ2-7): EAGVVQSPRYKIIEKKQPVAFWCNPISGHNTLYWYLQNLGQGPELLIRYENEEAVDDSQLPKDRFSAERLKGVDSTLKIQPAELGDSAVYLCASSLGGKPYEQYFGPGTRLTVT.

This CDR3 is CASSFSRDRDWEQYF. DNA for the CDR3: TGTGCCAGTAGTTTCAGCCGGGACAGGGACTGGGAGCAGTACTTC. The V gene is TRBV19, the J gene TRBJ2-7; TRBD1 matches 9 bases. J gave up 7 bases and V 5 bases, and 12 bases lay outside the gene matches. This CDR3 comprises 15 residues. Germline V gives CDR1 LNHDA, CDR2 SQIVND (reference sequence).

This clone was found once. The chain is built from TRBV2 and TRBJ2-3; TRBD2 aligns across 7 bases. V lost 4 bases and J lost 0; bases outside the gene matches: 1. Looked up from germline, CDR1 is SNHLY and CDR2 is FYNNEI. The CDR3 has 14 amino acids. CDR3 in amino acids: CASSVGGSTDTQYF. For the CDR3, the DNA is TGTGCCAGCAGTGTGGGGGGGAGCACAGATACGCAGTATTTT. The complete variable domain, with remaining parts taken from reference TRBV2 and TRBJ2-3, reads EPEVTQTPSHQVTQMGQEVILRCVPISNHLYFYWYRQILGQKVEFLVSFYNNEISEKSEIFDDQFSVERPDGSNFTLKIRSTKLEDSAMYFCASSVGGSTDTQYFGPGTRLTVL.

In DNA, the CDR3 is TGTGCCAGCAGCTTAGCGCTGGGCAGACTAGGAGAAGCTTTCTTT. As protein: CASSLALGRLGEAFF. The V call is TRBV7-9, the J call TRBJ1-1; no reliable D call. V was clipped by 0 bases and J by 8 bases, with 16 bases between them. The germline CDR1 and CDR2 sequences are SEHNR and FQNEAQ (reference sequence). This CDR3 has 15 amino acids.

The chain uses TRBV29-1 and TRBJ2-2; 8 bases are shared with TRBD1. CDR1 and CDR2 from the germline V gene are SQVTM and ANQGSEA. Unmatched junction bases numbered 9, after V lost 6 bases and J lost 3 bases. CDR3 length: 15 amino acids. DNA of the CDR3: TGCAGCGTCTCAGGGGGCCCAACCTACACCGGGGAGCTGTTTTTT. Protein sequence: CSVSGGPTYTGELFF.

V and J are TRBV5-1 and TRBJ1-2; D remains unclear. Deletions cut 5 bases from V and 4 bases from J, with 6 bases between. The CDR3 runs 11 residues. In germline, CDR1 is SGHRS, CDR2 YFSETQ. For the CDR3, the DNA is TGCGCCAGCAGTTCCGGCTATGGCTACACCTTC. Its translation is CASSSGYGYTF.

V gene TRBV20-1 combines with J gene TRBJ2-7; 10 positions match TRBD1. Germline V gene lookup returns CDR1 DFQATT and CDR2 SNEGSKA (reference sequence). CDR3 length: 15 residues. The junction had 10 bases not matched to a gene; V was cut back by 3 bases and J by 5 bases. Here the CDR3 DNA reads TGCAGTGCTAGTAGGCCCGGGACAGGGGTCAACGAGCAGTACTTC. Translating it yields CSASRPGTGVNEQYF.

The rearrangement joins TRBV2 to TRBJ1-5; D unresolved. Germline CDR1 and CDR2: SNHLY and FYNNEI. The CDR3 sequence is 14 residues long. V lost 5 bases and J 1 base, leaving 9 bases between the germline ends. CDR3 sequence reads: CASSQGGSNQPQHF. CDR3 sequence (DNA): TGTGCCAGCAGTCAAGGAGGGAGCAATCAGCCCCAGCATTTT.

Concerning this clone itself: The sample carries other DNA sequences with the same CDR3. This sequence joins TRBV6-6 and TRBJ2-5; maybe TRBD1 (5 bases). Germline CDR1 MNHNY, CDR2 SVGAGI (reference sequence). This CDR3 has 15 amino acids. V shed 0 bases and J shed 4 bases, with 12 bases lying between them. As DNA, the CDR3 is TGTGCCAGCAGTTACTCCGACAGAGGTGGAGAGACCCAGTACTTC. Translated, it gives CASSYSDRGGETQYF.

The rearrangement joins TRBV28 to TRBJ1-2; 11 bases align to TRBD1. The CDR3 has 16 amino acids. V lost 4 bases and J lost 4; bases outside the gene matches: 8. Germline V gene sequence: CDR1 MDHEN, CDR2 SYDVKM. In DNA form, the CDR3 reads TGTGCCAGCAGTTCCAGCGGGACAGGGGGGTCCTATGGCTACACCTTC. This sequence encodes CASSSSGTGGSYGYTF.

V and J are TRBV2 and TRBJ2-5; perhaps TRBD1 as D (6 bases). The CDR3 length is 13 residues. Looked up from germline, CDR1 is SNHLY and CDR2 is FYNNEI. Trimming removed 6 bases at V and 5 bases at J, with 13 bases between. CDR3 sequence: CASSGQLVETQYF. As DNA, the CDR3 is TGTGCCAGCAGCGGACAGCTAGTGGAGACCCAGTACTTC.

The V and J genes are TRBV19 and TRBJ2-2; the D is unclear. CDR1 and CDR2 (germline): LNHDA, SQIVND (reference sequence). V gave up 0 bases and J gave up 5 bases, with 16 bases separating them. The length of the CDR3 is 17 residues. The DNA for the CDR3 is TGTGCCAGTAGTATAGATCTATGGAAGATGAGGACCGGGGAGCTGTTTTTT. Amino acids: CASSIDLWKMRTGELFF. The full variable domain, with the rest looked up from reference TRBV19 and TRBJ2-2, is DGGITQSPKYLFRKEGQNVTLSCEQNLNHDAMYWYRQDPGQGLRLIYYSQIVNDFQKGDIAEGYSVSREKKESFPLTVTSAQKNPTAFYLCASSIDLWKMRTGELFFGEGSRLTVL.

The J gene is TRBJ2-5, the V gene TRBV6-2 or TRBV6-3, with 11 bases that match TRBD2. Per the germline V gene, CDR1 is MNHEY and CDR2 is SVGEGT. The CDR3 extends over 15 amino acids. V shed 4 bases, J shed 2 bases, and the junction held 3 bases outside the gene matches. CDR3 residues: CASSSGLAAQETQYF. CDR3 bases: TGTGCCAGCAGTTCGGGACTAGCGGCACAAGAGACCCAGTACTTC.

The chain is built from TRBV18 and TRBJ1-1; D call uncertain. Germline V gene data show CDR1 as KGHSH and CDR2 as LQKENI. V was trimmed by 3 bases and J by 5 bases, leaving 16 bases between them. The CDR3 sequence is 15 residues long. The CDR3 sequence: CASSPPPGRRTEAFF. CDR3 nucleotides: TGTGCCAGCTCACCGCCCCCGGGGAGGCGGACTGAAGCTTTCTTT.

The chain recombines TRBV5-1 with TRBJ1-3, with 9 positions matching TRBD1. This CDR3 is 15 amino acids long. Looked up from germline, CDR1 is SGHRS and CDR2 is YFSETQ. V lost 3 bases, J lost 1 base, and 2 bases stayed unmatched. The CDR3 DNA follows: TGCGCCAGCAGCTGGGACAGGGAATCTGGAAACACCATATATTTT. This encodes CASSWDRESGNTIYF.

V gene TRBV3-1 (or the pseudogene TRBV3-2) combines with J gene TRBJ2-7; 7 bases are shared with TRBD2. The CDR3 has 14 residues. J gave up 2 bases and V 3 bases, and 4 bases lay outside the gene matches. Looked up from germline, CDR1 is LGHDT and CDR2 is YNNKEL (reference sequence). CDR3 in amino acids: CASSQGSGAYEQYF. CDR3 in DNA: TGTGCCAGCAGCCAGGGGAGCGGGGCCTACGAGCAGTACTTC.

The V gene is TRBV11-1, the J gene TRBJ2-2, with 8 bases aligning to TRBD1. V dropped 3 bases and J dropped 6; count of bases not matched to a gene: 3. Germline V gives CDR1 SGHAT, CDR2 FQDESV (reference sequence). CDR3 length: 14 residues. CDR3: CASSFPGQAGELFF. The CDR3 nucleotides are TGTGCCAGCAGCTTTCCGGGACAGGCCGGGGAGCTGTTTTTT.

This clone was detected only once. The chain recombines TRBV9 with TRBJ2-7; 15 positions match TRBD2. V shed 4 bases, J shed 5 bases, and the junction held 7 bases outside the gene matches. The CDR3 length is 16 residues. Germline V gene data show CDR1 as SGDLS and CDR2 as YYNGEE. This chain's CDR3 is CASSPLGLAGGNEQYF. The DNA for the CDR3 is TGTGCCAGCAGCCCCCTGGGACTAGCGGGAGGCAACGAGCAGTACTTC.